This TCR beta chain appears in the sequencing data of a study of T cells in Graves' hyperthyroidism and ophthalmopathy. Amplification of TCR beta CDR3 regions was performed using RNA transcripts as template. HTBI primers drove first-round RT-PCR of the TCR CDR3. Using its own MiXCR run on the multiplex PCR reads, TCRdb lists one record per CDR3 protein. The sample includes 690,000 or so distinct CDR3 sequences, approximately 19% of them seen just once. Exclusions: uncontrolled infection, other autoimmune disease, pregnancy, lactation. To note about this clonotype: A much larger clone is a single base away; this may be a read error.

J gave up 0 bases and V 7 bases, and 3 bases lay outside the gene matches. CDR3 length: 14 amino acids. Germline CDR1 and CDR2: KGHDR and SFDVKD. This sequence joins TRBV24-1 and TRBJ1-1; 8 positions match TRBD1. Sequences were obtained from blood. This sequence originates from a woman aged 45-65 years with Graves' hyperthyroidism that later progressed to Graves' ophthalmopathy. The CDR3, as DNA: TGTGCCACCAGGTACAGGGGGGTGAACACTGAAGCTTTCTTT. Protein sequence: CATRYRGVNTEAFF.